These 8 T cell receptor beta chains share one sample of origin, sequenced in a study of blood T cell repertoires in COVID-19. Generated by immunoSEQ multiplex PCR, the TCRdb table keeps only in-frame clones and is missing some. The table lists about 300,000 clones, about 90% of them singletons. The sequenced sample was PBMCs or T cells enriched from blood (not recorded which). The receptors here all came from a woman aged 18-30 years with acute COVID-19.

J is TRBJ1-1 and V is TRBV7-9; no reliable D call. The length of the CDR3 is 13 residues. V dropped 5 bases and J dropped 2 bases, with 9 bases sitting between them. Germline V gene lookup returns CDR1 SEHNR and CDR2 FQNEAQ (reference sequence). The CDR3 coding sequence is TGTGCCAGCAGCACAAGGAGTAACACTGAAGCTTTCTTT. It encodes CASSTRSNTEAFF.

The chain is built from TRBV11-2 and TRBJ2-3; D might be TRBD1 (5 bases). The CDR3 runs to 18 residues. V was shortened by 4 bases and J by 3 bases, with 23 bases between the two germline ends. Per the germline V gene, CDR1 is SGHAT and CDR2 is FQNNGV. The CDR3 here is CASSSRSTEYGRTDTQYF. As DNA, the CDR3 is TGTGCCAGCAGCTCCCGTTCGACAGAGTATGGACGAACAGATACGCAGTATTTT.

The chain joins TRBV5-1 to TRBJ2-7; D remains ambiguous. The CDR3 runs 13 residues. Germline CDR1 and CDR2: SGHRS and YFSETQ. Between the trimmed V and J ends, which lost 4 bases and 6 bases, there was a span of 14 bases. The CDR3 spells CASSTGSGTEQYF. As DNA, the CDR3 is TGCGCCAGCAGCACTGGCTCAGGTACCGAGCAGTACTTC.

On this clone itself: In the same sample, other DNA sequences code for this CDR3. The chain combines TRBV6-5 with TRBJ1-2; D not certain. V lost 4 bases and J lost 2, with 5 bases in between. Germline V lookup: CDR1 MNHEY, CDR2 SVGAGI. The CDR3 totals 12 residues. Here the CDR3 reads CASSSQNYGYTF. DNA of the CDR3: TGTGCCAGCAGTTCACAGAACTATGGCTACACCTTC.

V and J are TRBV10-3 and TRBJ2-2; tentatively, D is TRBD2 (6 bases). Trimming took 4 bases from V and 8 from J, leaving 11 bases between them. Germline CDR1 ENHRY, CDR2 SYGVKD. The CDR3 sequence is 13 residues long. The CDR3: CAISVLREGELFF. The CDR3 region has the DNA TGTGCCATCAGTGTATTACGGGAGGGGGAGCTGTTTTTT.

The chain couples TRBV10-3 to TRBJ1-3; 7 bases are shared with TRBD1. The length of the CDR3 is 15 residues. Trimming cost V 6 bases and J 0 bases; bases outside gene matches: 5. Germline values: CDR1 ENHRY, CDR2 SYGVKD. CDR3 DNA: TGTGCCATCAGGGACGACAGGGCCTCTGGAAACACCATATATTTT. Encoded protein: CAIRDDRASGNTIYF.

This clone has just a few counts. Its ends do not fully match the called genes, so a read error is possible. This rearrangement joins TRBV7-7 to TRBJ2-3; TRBD2 matches 9 bases. The CDR3 totals 16 residues. Germline V lookup: CDR1 SSHAT, CDR2 FNYEAQ (reference sequence). The CDR3 reads CASSLGLAGSTDTQYF. In DNA form, the CDR3 reads TGTGCTAGCAGCTTAGGCCTAGCGGGGAGCACAGATACGCAGTATTTT.

This chain links TRBV28 with TRBJ1-2, with 7 bases identical to TRBD1. Germline V lookup: CDR1 MDHEN, CDR2 SYDVKM. The CDR3 consists of 14 residues. The V gene end was trimmed by 5 bases and the J gene end by 6 bases; junction bases not matched to a gene: 9. In DNA form, the CDR3 reads TGTGCCAGCAGTCCGGGACAGTCGCGGCATGGCTACACCTTC. Its protein product is CASSPGQSRHGYTF.